This TCR beta chain was recorded in a study of metastatic and nonmetastatic thyroid tumors. Nobody among the patients had been given any treatment before thyroid surgery. The sample holds many counts of this clone. TCRdb ran MiXCR on the PCR reads. The sample has roughly 16,000 clones, around 14% seen once. CDR1 and CDR2 from the germline V gene are LGHDT and YNNKEL (reference sequence). The CDR3 loop spans 14 amino acids. V lost 5 bases and J lost 3, with 14 bases in between. The source material was blood. This chain connects TRBV3-1 to TRBJ2-7; tentatively, D is TRBD2 (6 bases). This TCR derives from a female donor with papillary thyroid cancer or a benign thyroid nodule (not recorded which). Some clones in this sample may be carry-over from other donors' samples. CDR3 bases: TGTGCCAGCAGCGGGGACGCCGGGGGCTACGAGCAGTACTTC. Its protein product is CASSGDAGGYEQYF.